What follows is one T cell receptor beta chain and its context. Its antigen remains undetermined. No per-base quality is available; no much larger clone lies one base away. CDR1 and CDR2 are read off the germline V gene as SGHRS and YFSETQ. Taken from cysteine to phenylalanine, the CDR3 has 15 residues. Only the CDR3 part of the read is kept: 45 bases, read in frame from the first base. V and J are truncated by 4 bases and 4 bases respectively, leaving an intervening sequence of 14 bases. Receptor amplification or capture employed the immunoSEQ multiplex PCR assay. The hsTCRB Kit was used according to the manufacturer's protocol to amplify rearranged TCR beta chain sequences. TCRB libraries were sequenced on an Illumina MiSeq. The study's processing was this. The proprietary platform of the kit vendor was used for demultiplexing, trimming and gene mapping. Not all clones reach the TCRdb copy of this immuneACCESS table, which keeps in-frame sequences only. Checked studies attribute under half of the gap to unresolved V genes and leave the rest unexplained. D and trimming come from the DNA, and the V and J calls and clone size come from that table. A total of around 56,000 clones appear in this sample, approximately 82% of them only once. The top ten hold about 3.7% of the sample.

This sample's time point label indicates: week 5, during vaccination. Every vaccine dose consisted of 300 ug of a 20-mer mutant IDH1 peptide in Montanide, administered subcutaneously together with topical imiquimod. All donors had newly diagnosed IDH1-mutant astrocytomas of WHO grade 3 or 4 that showed loss of nuclear ATRX. The samples were drawn from NOA16, a multicentre, single-arm, open-label phase I trial in Germany that tested a mutant IDH1 peptide vaccine in humans for the first time. Genomic DNA for TCRB sequencing was extracted from EDTA blood using the DNeasy Blood and Tissue Kit. This sample was taken from a study of a mutant IDH1 vaccine in newly diagnosed glioma (dated by TCRdb to the early 2020s). Describing the broader study: Eight vaccinations were administered to patients in weeks 1, 3, 5, 7, 11, 15, 19 and 23, corresponding to visits V03 through V10. In the chemotherapy-containing groups, vaccination started alongside temozolomide cycles, whereas in patients who had radiotherapy alone it started 4-6 weeks after radiotherapy. The approximately 33 treated patients were 62.5% male and about 40% female, with a mean age of approximately 40 years. Before enrollment, most patients had been given radiochemotherapy with temozolomide as standard therapy, while the rest had received either radiotherapy alone or temozolomide alone. Peripheral blood samples were drawn at six visits, namely V03 (baseline), V05, V07, V10, V12 and V13. Longitudinal TCRB deep sequencing was performed for roughly 25 treated patients wherever samples were available for exploratory analyses.

What the authors observed across the whole study: According to the authors, sample limitations meant that analyses of patient blood samples could not be reproduced. PBMC samples for TCRB deep sequencing were selected based on availability. Immune responses induced by the vaccine were seen in approximately 93% of patients across multiple MHC alleles. No apparent relationship was observed between pseudoprogression and alterations in the top peripheral T cell clonotypes detected by TCRB sequencing.

The sample in question was PBMCs, obtained from a glioma patient whose treatment included an IDH1 peptide vaccine. The clonotype originates from a man aged 30 to 45 with glioma. The chain couples TRBV5-1 to TRBJ1-4; the D gene is perhaps TRBD1, from 5 matching bases. CDR3 region: CASSPQGGFNEKLFF. The DNA sequence reads TGCGCCAGCAGCCCTCAGGGAGGTTTTAATGAAAAACTGTTTTTT.